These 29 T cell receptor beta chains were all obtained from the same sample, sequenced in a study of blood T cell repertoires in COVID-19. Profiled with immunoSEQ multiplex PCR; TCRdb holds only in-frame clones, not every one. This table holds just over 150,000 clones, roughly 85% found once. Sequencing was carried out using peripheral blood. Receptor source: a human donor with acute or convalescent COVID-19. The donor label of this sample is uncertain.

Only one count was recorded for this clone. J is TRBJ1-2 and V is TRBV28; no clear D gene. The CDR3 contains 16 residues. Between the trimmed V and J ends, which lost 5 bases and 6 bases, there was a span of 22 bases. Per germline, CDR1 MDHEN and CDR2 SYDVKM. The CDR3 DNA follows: TGTGCCAGCAGTCCCGCGTCAAGAAACAGATTGGATGGCTACACCTTC. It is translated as CASSPASRNRLDGYTF.

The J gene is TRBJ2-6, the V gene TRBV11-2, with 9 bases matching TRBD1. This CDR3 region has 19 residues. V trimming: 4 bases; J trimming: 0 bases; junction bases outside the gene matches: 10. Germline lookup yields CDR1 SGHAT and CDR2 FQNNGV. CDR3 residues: CASSSGQGFSNSGANVLTF. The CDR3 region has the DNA TGTGCCAGCAGCTCGGGACAGGGATTCTCCAACTCTGGGGCCAACGTCCTGACTTTC.

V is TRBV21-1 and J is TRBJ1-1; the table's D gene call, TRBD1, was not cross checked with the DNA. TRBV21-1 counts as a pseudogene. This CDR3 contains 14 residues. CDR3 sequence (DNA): TGTGCCGGCAGCACTGAAGCCCGGACAGGGCAAGCTTTCTTT. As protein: CAGSTEARTGQAFF.

CDR3 DNA sequence: TGTGCCAGCAGGGGGGCTAACAGGGAAGCTTTCTTT. Translated, it gives CASRGANREAFF. The chain is built from TRBV9 and TRBJ1-1; a weak D match, TRBD1 (6 bases). The CDR3 runs 12 residues. Germline V gene lookup returns CDR1 SGDLS and CDR2 YYNGEE. V lost 5 bases, J lost 8 bases, and 13 bases lay in between. The whole variable domain, filled in from reference TRBV9 and TRBJ1-1, reads DSGVTQTPKHLITATGQRVTLRCSPRSGDLSVYWYQQSLDQGLQFLIQYYNGEERAKGNILERFSAQQFPDLHSELNLSSLELGDSALYFCASRGANREAFFGQGTRLTVV.

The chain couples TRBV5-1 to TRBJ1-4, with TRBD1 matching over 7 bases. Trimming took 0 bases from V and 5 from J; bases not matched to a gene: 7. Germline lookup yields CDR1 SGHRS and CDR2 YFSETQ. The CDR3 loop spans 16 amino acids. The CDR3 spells CASSLDPTGRNEKLFF. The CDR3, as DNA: TGCGCCAGCAGCTTGGATCCGACAGGGCGGAATGAAAAACTGTTTTTT.

In nucleotides, the CDR3 is TGTGCCAGCAGTTGGGGCAGAAACACTGAAGCTTTCTTT. This sequence encodes CASSWGRNTEAFF. The gene calls are TRBV12-3 or TRBV12-4 and TRBJ1-1; tentative D call: TRBD1 (5 bases). The CDR3 loop spans 13 amino acids. V was pared by 4 bases and J by 2 bases, with 8 bases between.

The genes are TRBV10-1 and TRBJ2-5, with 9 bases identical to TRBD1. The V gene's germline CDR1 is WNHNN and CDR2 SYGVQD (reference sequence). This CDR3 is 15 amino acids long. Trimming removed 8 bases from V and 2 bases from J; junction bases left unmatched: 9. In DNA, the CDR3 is TGCGCCAGCCCCTGGACAGGGGCGCAGCAAGAGACCCAGTACTTC. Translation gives CASPWTGAQQETQYF.

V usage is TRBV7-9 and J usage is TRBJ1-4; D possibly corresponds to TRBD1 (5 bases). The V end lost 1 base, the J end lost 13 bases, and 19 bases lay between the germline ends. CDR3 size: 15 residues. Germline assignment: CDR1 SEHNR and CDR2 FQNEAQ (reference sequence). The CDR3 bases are TGTGCCAGCAGCTTAGTTCAGGGTGGCGCCGGGAGACTGTTTTTT. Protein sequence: CASSLVQGGAGRLFF.

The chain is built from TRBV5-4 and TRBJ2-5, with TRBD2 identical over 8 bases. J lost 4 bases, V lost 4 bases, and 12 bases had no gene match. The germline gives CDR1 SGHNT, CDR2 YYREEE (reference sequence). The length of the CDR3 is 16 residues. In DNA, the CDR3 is TGTGCCAGCAGCCCCACCCCGGGACTAGTTTTAGAGACCCAGTACTTC. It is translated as CASSPTPGLVLETQYF.

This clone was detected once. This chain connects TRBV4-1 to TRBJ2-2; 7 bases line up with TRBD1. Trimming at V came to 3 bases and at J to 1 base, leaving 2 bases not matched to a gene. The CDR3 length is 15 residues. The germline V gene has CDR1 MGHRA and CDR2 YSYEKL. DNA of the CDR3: TGCGCCAGCAGCCACCGGGACAGGAACACCGGGGAGCTGTTTTTT. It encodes CASSHRDRNTGELFF.

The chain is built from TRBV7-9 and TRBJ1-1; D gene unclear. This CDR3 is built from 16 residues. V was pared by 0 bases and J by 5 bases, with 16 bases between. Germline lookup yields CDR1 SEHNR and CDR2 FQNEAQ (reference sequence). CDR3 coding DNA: TGTGCCAGCAGCTTAGCTCCAGGAGCGGTGGTGACTGAAGCTTTCTTT. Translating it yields CASSLAPGAVVTEAFF.

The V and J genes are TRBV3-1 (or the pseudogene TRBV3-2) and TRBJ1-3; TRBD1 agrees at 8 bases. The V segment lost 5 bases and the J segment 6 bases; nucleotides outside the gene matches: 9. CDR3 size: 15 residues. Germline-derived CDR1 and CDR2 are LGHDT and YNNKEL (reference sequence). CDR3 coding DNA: TGTGCCAGCAGCTCGCGGACAGGGCGGGCAAACACCATATATTTT. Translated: CASSSRTGRANTIYF.

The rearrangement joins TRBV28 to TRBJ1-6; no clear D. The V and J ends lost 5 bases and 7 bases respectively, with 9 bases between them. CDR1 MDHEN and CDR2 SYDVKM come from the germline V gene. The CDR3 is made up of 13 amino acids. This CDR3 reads CASSPQTNSPLHF. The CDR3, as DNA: TGTGCCAGCAGTCCTCAGACAAATTCACCCCTCCACTTT. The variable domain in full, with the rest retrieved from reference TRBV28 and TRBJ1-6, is DVKVTQSSRYLVKRTGEKVFLECVQDMDHENMFWYRQDPGLGLRLIYFSYDVKMKEKGDIPEGYSVSREKKERFSLILESASTNQTSMYLCASSPQTNSPLHFGNGTRLTVT.

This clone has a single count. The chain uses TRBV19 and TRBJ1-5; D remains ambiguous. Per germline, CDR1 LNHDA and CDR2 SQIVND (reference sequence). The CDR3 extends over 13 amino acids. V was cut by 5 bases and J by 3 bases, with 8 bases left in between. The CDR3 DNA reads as TGTGCCAGTAGTGAGGGTAACAATCAGCCCCAGCATTTT. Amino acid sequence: CASSEGNNQPQHF. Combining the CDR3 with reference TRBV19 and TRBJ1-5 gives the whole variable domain DGGITQSPKYLFRKEGQNVTLSCEQNLNHDAMYWYRQDPGQGLRLIYYSQIVNDFQKGDIAEGYSVSREKKESFPLTVTSAQKNPTAFYLCASSEGNNQPQHFGDGTRLSIL.

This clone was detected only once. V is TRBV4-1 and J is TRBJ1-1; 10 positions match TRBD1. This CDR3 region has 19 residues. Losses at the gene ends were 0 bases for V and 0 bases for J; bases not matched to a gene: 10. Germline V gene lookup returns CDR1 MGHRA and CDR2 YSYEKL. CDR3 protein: CASSQDTRTGGSMNTEAFF. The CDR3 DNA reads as TGCGCCAGCAGCCAAGATACTAGGACAGGGGGTTCTATGAACACTGAAGCTTTCTTT.

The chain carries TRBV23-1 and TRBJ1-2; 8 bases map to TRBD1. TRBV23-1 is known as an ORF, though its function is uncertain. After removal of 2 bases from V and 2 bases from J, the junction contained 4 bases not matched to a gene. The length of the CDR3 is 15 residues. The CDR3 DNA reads TGCGCCAGCAGTCAAAAGGACAGGGCCAACTATGGCTACACCTTC. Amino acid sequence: CASSQKDRANYGYTF.

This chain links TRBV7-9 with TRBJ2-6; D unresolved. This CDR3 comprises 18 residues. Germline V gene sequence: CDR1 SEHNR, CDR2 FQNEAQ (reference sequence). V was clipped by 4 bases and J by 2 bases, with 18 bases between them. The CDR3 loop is CASSSPDLIYAGANVLTF. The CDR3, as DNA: TGTGCCAGCAGCTCCCCAGATTTGATATACGCTGGGGCCAACGTCCTGACTTTC.

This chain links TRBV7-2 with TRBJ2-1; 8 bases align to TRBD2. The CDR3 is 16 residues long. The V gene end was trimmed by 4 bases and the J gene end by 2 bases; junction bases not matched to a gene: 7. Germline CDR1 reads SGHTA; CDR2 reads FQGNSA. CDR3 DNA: TGTGCCAGCAGCTCTTATAGCGGGGTTACCTACAATGAGCAGTTCTTC. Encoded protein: CASSSYSGVTYNEQFF. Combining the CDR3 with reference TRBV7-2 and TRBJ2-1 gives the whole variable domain GAGVSQSPSNKVTEKGKDVELRCDPISGHTALYWYRQSLGQGLEFLIYFQGNSAPDKSGLPSDRFSAERTGGSVSTLTIQRTQQEDSAVYLCASSSYSGVTYNEQFFGPGTRLTVL.

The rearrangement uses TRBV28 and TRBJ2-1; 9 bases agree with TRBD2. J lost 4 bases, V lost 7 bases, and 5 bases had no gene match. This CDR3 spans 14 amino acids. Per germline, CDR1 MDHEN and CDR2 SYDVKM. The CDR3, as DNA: TGTGCCAGCACTCGCGGGGGGGGTTACAATGAGCAGTTCTTC. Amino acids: CASTRGGGYNEQFF. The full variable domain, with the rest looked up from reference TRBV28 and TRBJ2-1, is DVKVTQSSRYLVKRTGEKVFLECVQDMDHENMFWYRQDPGLGLRLIYFSYDVKMKEKGDIPEGYSVSREKKERFSLILESASTNQTSMYLCASTRGGGYNEQFFGPGTRLTVL.

The CDR3 DNA is TGTGCCAGCAGCTTAGGGCCAGACCAAGAGACCCAGTACTTC. Translation gives CASSLGPDQETQYF. The chain uses TRBV11-3 and TRBJ2-5; D is unresolved. V was shortened by 1 base and J by 0 bases, with 6 bases between the two germline ends. Germline CDR1 reads SGHNT; CDR2 reads YENEEA. The CDR3 spans 14 residues.

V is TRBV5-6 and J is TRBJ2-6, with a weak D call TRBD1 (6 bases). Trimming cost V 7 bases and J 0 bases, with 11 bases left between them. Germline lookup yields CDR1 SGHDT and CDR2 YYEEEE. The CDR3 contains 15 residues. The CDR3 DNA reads TGTGCCAGCCAGGGGTCTCCCTCTGGGGCCAACGTCCTGACTTTC. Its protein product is CASQGSPSGANVLTF.

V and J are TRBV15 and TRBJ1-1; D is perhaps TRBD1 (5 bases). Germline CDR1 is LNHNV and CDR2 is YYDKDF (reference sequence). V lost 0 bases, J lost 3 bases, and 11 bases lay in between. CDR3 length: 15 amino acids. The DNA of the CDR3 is TGTGCCACCAGCAGAGATCGGGGGGTGGACACTGAAGCTTTCTTT. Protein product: CATSRDRGVDTEAFF.

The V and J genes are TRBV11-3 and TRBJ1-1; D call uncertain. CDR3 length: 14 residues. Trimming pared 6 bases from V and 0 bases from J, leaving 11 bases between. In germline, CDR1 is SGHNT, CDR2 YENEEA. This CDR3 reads CASSQGGLNTEAFF. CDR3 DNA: TGTGCCAGCAGTCAAGGAGGGTTGAACACTGAAGCTTTCTTT.

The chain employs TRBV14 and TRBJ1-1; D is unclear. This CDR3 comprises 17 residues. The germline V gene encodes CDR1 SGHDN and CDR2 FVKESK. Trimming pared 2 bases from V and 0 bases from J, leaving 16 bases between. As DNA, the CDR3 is TGTGCCAGCAGCCAACCGGGGAACTTTTTTATGAACACTGAAGCTTTCTTT. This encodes CASSQPGNFFMNTEAFF.

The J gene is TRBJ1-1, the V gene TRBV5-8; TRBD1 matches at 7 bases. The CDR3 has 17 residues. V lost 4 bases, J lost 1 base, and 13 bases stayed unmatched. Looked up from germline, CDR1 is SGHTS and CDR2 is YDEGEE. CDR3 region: CASSRGQVVVGNTEAFF. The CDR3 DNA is TGTGCCAGCAGCCGCGGACAGGTAGTCGTGGGGAACACTGAAGCTTTCTTT.

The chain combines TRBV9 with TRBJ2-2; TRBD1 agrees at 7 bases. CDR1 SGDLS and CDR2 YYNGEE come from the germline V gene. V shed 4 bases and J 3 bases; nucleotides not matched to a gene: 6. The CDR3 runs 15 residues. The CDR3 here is CASSYQDRDTGELFF. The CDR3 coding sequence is TGTGCCAGCAGCTACCAAGACAGGGACACCGGGGAGCTGTTTTTT.

Written as DNA, the CDR3 is TGCAGCGTTGCGCGGGGAAACAACGAAATTAGCACAGATACGCAGTATTTT. It yields the protein CSVARGNNEISTDTQYF. This rearrangement joins TRBV29-1 to TRBJ2-3, with D perhaps TRBD2 (6 bases). CDR1 and CDR2 (germline): SQVTM, ANQGSEA. This CDR3 region has 17 residues. Trimming took off 4 bases at V and 0 bases at J, with 20 bases between the two ends.

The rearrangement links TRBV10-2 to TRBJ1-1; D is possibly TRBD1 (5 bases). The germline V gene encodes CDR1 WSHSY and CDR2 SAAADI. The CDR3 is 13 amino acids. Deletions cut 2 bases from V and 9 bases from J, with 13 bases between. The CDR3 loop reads CASSEGGGTKAFF. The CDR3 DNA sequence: TGCGCCAGCAGTGAGGGTGGGGGGACTAAAGCTTTCTTT.

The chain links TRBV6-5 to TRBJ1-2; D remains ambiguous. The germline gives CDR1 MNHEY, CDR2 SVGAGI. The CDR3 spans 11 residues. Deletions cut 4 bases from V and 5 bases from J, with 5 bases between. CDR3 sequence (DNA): TGTGCCAGCAGTTCCCTTTATGGCTACACCTTC. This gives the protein CASSSLYGYTF.